These 13 T cell receptor beta chains came from one sample sequenced in a study of HIV-infected patients and healthy controls. Alpha and beta constant-region primers primed reverse transcription of 500 to 550 ng RNA. Each of the alpha and beta chains got its own library through chain-specific third strand synthesis with indices. TCRdb redid the calling of the 5' RACE reads with MiXCR, one entry per CDR3 protein. This table has thousands of distinct CDR3 sequences, 7.4% appearing once. Follow-up blood was drawn about 14 weeks, roughly three months, after antiretroviral therapy began. No cell fractionation was done, so the repertoire covers all unsorted peripheral blood T cells. Specimen: blood, collected during antiretroviral therapy. These receptors originate from an adult with HIV infection.

By sample share, this clonotype is medium-sized. The CDR3 reads CASRGRLIGNDGYTF. CDR3 DNA: TGTGCCAGCAGAGGAAGACTTATTGGAAACGATGGCTACACCTTC. This chain uses TRBV6-1 with TRBJ1-2, with D unclear. V lost 6 bases to trimming and J lost 6 bases, with 20 bases between them. This CDR3 region has 15 residues. Germline loops: CDR1 MNHNS, CDR2 SASEGT.

This clonotype counts as medium-sized. The chain has TRBV28 and TRBJ1-6; no definite D call. Germline assignment: CDR1 MDHEN and CDR2 SYDVKM. V was clipped by 4 bases and J by 0 bases, with 13 bases between them. The CDR3 runs to 17 residues. The CDR3 region has the DNA TGTGCCAGCAGTTCCGTTGGGCCGAGCTCCTATAATTCACCCCTCCACTTT. Protein product: CASSSVGPSSYNSPLHF.

This clonotype appeared many times. This chain links TRBV7-8 with TRBJ2-5; TRBD1 matches at 11 bases. The germline CDR1 and CDR2 sequences are SGHVS and FQNEAQ. The V gene end was trimmed by 4 bases and the J gene end by 3 bases; junction bases not matched to a gene: 10. The CDR3 is 17 residues long. The CDR3 bases are TGTGCCAGCAGCTCGCCGGGACAGGGGGGCAAGGAAGAGACCCAGTACTTC. This encodes CASSSPGQGGKEETQYF.

Ten or more counts support this clonotype. Here the CDR3 DNA reads TGTGCCTGGAGTGTCGGGTCCTCCCTGCGGGATACGCAGTATTTT. This gives the protein CAWSVGSSLRDTQYF. J is TRBJ2-3 and V is TRBV30; D call uncertain. The V end lost 0 bases, the J end lost 6 bases, and 16 bases lay between the germline ends. From germline, CDR1 is GTSNPN and CDR2 SVGIG (reference sequence). The CDR3 sequence is 15 residues long.

This clonotype counts as large. The chain has TRBV20-1 and TRBJ1-5, with unresolved D. Trimming removed 0 bases at V and 6 bases at J, with 12 bases between. CDR1 and CDR2 (germline): DFQATT, SNEGSKA (reference sequence). The CDR3 covers 14 residues. The CDR3 reads CSARDLSVSQPQHF. DNA of the CDR3: TGCAGTGCTAGAGATCTGAGCGTCAGTCAGCCCCAGCATTTT.

Within the sample, this clonotype is medium-sized. V gene TRBV7-2 combines with J gene TRBJ2-2; 13 nucleotides line up with TRBD2. The CDR3 consists of 16 residues. J lost 7 bases, V lost 5 bases, and 7 bases had no gene match. Germline lookup yields CDR1 SGHTA and CDR2 FQGNSA. Here the CDR3 DNA reads TGTGCCAGCAGCCCAGGACTAGCGGGAGAGATCGGGGAGCTGTTTTTT. Its translation: CASSPGLAGEIGELFF.

The table lists this clonotype with many counts. The gene calls are TRBV10-3 and TRBJ2-2, with TRBD2 matching 7 bases. Germline assignment: CDR1 ENHRY and CDR2 SYGVKD. V was clipped by 2 bases and J by 6 bases; unmatched bases: 12. CDR3 size: 17 residues. Here the CDR3 DNA reads TGTGCCATCAGTGAGAATAAGTGGGCGGGAGTGCCCGGGGAGCTGTTTTTT. This translates into CAISENKWAGVPGELFF.

This clonotype has at least ten counts. This chain uses TRBV7-9 with TRBJ2-2; D call uncertain. The length of the CDR3 is 17 residues. Trimming took 5 bases from V and 6 from J, leaving 22 bases between them. The germline V gene encodes CDR1 SEHNR and CDR2 FQNEAQ (reference sequence). The CDR3 region is CASSPVGLGTIAGELFF. For the CDR3, the DNA is TGTGCCAGCAGCCCAGTCGGGCTGGGTACAATCGCCGGGGAGCTGTTTTTT.

This clonotype is deemed medium-sized (0.01 to 0.1%). J is TRBJ2-7 and V is TRBV6-6, with a possible D match to TRBD1 (7 bases). CDR1 is MNHNY, CDR2 SVGAGI, per germline (reference sequence). The ends were cut back, 5 bases at V and 2 bases at J, with 10 bases in the middle. There are 13 residues in the CDR3. CDR3 protein: CASSTGEAYEQYF. The DNA for the CDR3 is TGTGCCAGCAGTACAGGGGAGGCCTACGAGCAGTACTTC.

This clonotype was observed many times. The chain has TRBV12-3 or TRBV12-4 and TRBJ1-3; D unresolved. The CDR3 sequence is 12 residues long. Trimming stripped 8 bases from V and 6 bases from J, with 11 bases between. The CDR3 bases are TGTGCCAGCTCCCACGACCCAAACACCATATATTTT. It codes for CASSHDPNTIYF.

By its share, this clonotype is hyperexpanded. V and J are TRBV5-6 and TRBJ2-4; 7 bases are a match to TRBD2. Germline V gene lookup returns CDR1 SGHDT and CDR2 YYEEEE. V gave up 3 bases and J gave up 8 bases; unmatched junction bases: 8. The CDR3 length is 14 residues. CDR3 coding DNA: TGTGCCAGCAGCTGGGGGGGAGCCGGGGACATTCAGTACTTC. This codes for CASSWGGAGDIQYF.

This clonotype was seen repeatedly, ten times or more. This chain joins TRBV27 and TRBJ2-7; D remains ambiguous. CDR1 and CDR2 (germline): MNHEY, SMNVEV (reference sequence). This CDR3 contains 13 residues. Trimming left V 2 bases short and J 6 bases short, with 11 bases between. The CDR3 sequence is CASSLGPVAEQYF. CDR3 nucleotides: TGTGCCAGCAGTTTAGGGCCGGTGGCCGAGCAGTACTTC.

This clonotype was seen repeatedly, ten times or more. The chain recombines TRBV27 with TRBJ2-3, with D maybe TRBD2 (6 bases). Looked up from germline, CDR1 is MNHEY and CDR2 is SMNVEV (reference sequence). The CDR3 is made up of 14 amino acids. The germline V and J ends were trimmed by 4 bases and 6 bases, with 14 bases remaining between them. CDR3 loop: CASSSGLLIDTQYF. CDR3 nucleotides: TGTGCCAGCAGTTCGGGACTCCTTATCGATACGCAGTATTTT.